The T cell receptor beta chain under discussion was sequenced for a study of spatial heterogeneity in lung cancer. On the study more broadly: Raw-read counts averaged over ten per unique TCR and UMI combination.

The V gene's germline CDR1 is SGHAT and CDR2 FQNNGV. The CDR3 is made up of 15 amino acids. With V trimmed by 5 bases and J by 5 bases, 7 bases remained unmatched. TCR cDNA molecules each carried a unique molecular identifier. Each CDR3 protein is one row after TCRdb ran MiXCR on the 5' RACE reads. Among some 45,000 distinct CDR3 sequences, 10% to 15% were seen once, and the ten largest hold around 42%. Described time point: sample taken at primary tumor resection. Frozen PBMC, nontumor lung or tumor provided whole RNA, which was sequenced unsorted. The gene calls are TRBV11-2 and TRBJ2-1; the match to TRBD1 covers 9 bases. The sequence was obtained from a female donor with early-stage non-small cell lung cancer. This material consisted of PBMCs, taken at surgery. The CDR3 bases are TGTGCCAGCAGCCGCTGGACAGGGGCTCACAATGAGCAGTTCTTC. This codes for CASSRWTGAHNEQFF.